This T cell receptor (beta chain) was recovered during a study of shared clonotypes between healthy human individuals. CDR1 is SNHLY, CDR2 FYNNEI, per germline. The ends lost 7 bases at V and 7 bases at J; junction bases unmatched: 12. The CDR3 covers 15 residues. This table comes from immunoSEQ multiplex PCR, and its TCRdb copy is limited to in-frame clones, with some not included. The table lists 200,000 to 250,000 clones, approximately 65% of them singletons, with around 10% in the top ten. The clonotype was recovered from a young man in good health. The gene calls are TRBV2 and TRBJ2-1; 8 nucleotides align to TRBD1. Sequenced material: memory CD4+ T cells sorted from blood. Subset described: CD45RA-negative fraction. Here the CDR3 DNA reads TGTGCCAGCACCCTGCAGGGGGCTATCAGAAATGAGCAGTTCTTC. Translation: CASTLQGAIRNEQFF.